These 21 T cell receptor beta chains share one sample of origin, sequenced in a study of T cell repertoires in cytomegalovirus infection. TCRdb reprocessed the reads via MiXCR and lists one record per CDR3 protein. The repertoire holds approximately 120,000 distinct CDR3 sequences, with more than 25% as singletons. These receptors' antigens are unknown. Sequences were derived from CD8+ T cells from cultured PBMCs, sampled from culture after CMV antigen stimulation. The receptors were gathered from a human donor in good health (CMV status not recorded). Some clones in this sample may be carry-over from other donors' samples.

The gene calls are TRBV19 and TRBJ2-7; no firm D call. V lost 5 bases and J lost 3, with 11 bases in between. The CDR3 has 13 amino acids. Germline values: CDR1 LNHDA, CDR2 SQIVND (reference sequence). The CDR3 is CASSAGRNYEQYF. The CDR3 coding sequence is TGTGCCAGTAGTGCCGGCCGGAACTACGAGCAGTACTTC.

This clonotype was recorded a few times. This sequence joins TRBV7-8 and TRBJ1-1, with D maybe TRBD1 (5 bases). V was trimmed by 5 bases and J by 3 bases, leaving 16 bases between them. The CDR3 is 15 residues long. In germline, CDR1 is SGHVS, CDR2 FQNEAQ. CDR3 amino acids: CASSVDKMGDTEAFF. CDR3 nucleotide sequence: TGTGCCAGCAGCGTAGACAAAATGGGGGACACTGAAGCTTTCTTT.

The chain carries TRBV28 and TRBJ1-4; D is ambiguous. The CDR3 runs 13 residues. Trimming left V 10 bases short and J 5 bases short, with 14 bases between. Germline loops: CDR1 MDHEN, CDR2 SYDVKM. CDR3: CATQEGSNEKLFF. CDR3 nucleotides: TGTGCCACCCAGGAAGGGTCCAATGAAAAACTGTTTTTT. Filled out from reference TRBV28 and TRBJ1-4, the complete variable domain reads DVKVTQSSRYLVKRTGEKVFLECVQDMDHENMFWYRQDPGLGLRLIYFSYDVKMKEKGDIPEGYSVSREKKERFSLILESASTNQTSMYLCATQEGSNEKLFFGSGTQLSVL.

The chain is built from TRBV7-6 and TRBJ2-5; no clear D gene. The V and J ends lost 1 base and 4 bases respectively, with 4 bases between them. The length of the CDR3 is 12 residues. Per germline, CDR1 SGHVS and CDR2 FNYEAQ. The CDR3 DNA reads TGTGCCAGCAGCTTAGTTATAGAGACCCAGTACTTC. This translates into CASSLVIETQYF.

This chain's CDR3 is CASSDPKEQGHNEKLFF. The CDR3 nucleotides read TGTGCCAGCAGTGACCCGAAAGAACAGGGGCATAATGAAAAACTGTTTTTT. The chain couples TRBV2 to TRBJ1-4; 7 nucleotides match TRBD1. V dropped 3 bases and J dropped 4; count of bases not matched to a gene: 11. Germline loops: CDR1 SNHLY, CDR2 FYNNEI. The CDR3 length is 17 residues.

V and J are TRBV2 and TRBJ2-5, with D possibly being TRBD2 (5 bases). V was clipped by 6 bases and J by 2 bases, with 16 bases between them. The length of the CDR3 is 15 residues. CDR1 SNHLY and CDR2 FYNNEI come from the germline V gene. The CDR3 region is CASRYRGSGQETQYF. CDR3 nucleotides: TGTGCCAGCAGGTACAGAGGGTCGGGACAAGAGACCCAGTACTTC.

The rearrangement joins TRBV12-3 or TRBV12-4 to TRBJ2-1, with TRBD1 matching over 11 bases. The CDR3 runs 16 residues. The V segment lost 3 bases and the J segment 7 bases; nucleotides outside the gene matches: 8. CDR3 residues: CASSFPGQGAPNEQFF. The CDR3 DNA reads as TGTGCCAGCAGTTTCCCAGGACAGGGGGCCCCTAATGAGCAGTTCTTC.

Sample share makes this clonotype medium-sized (0.01 to 0.1%). This chain joins TRBV7-9 and TRBJ2-1; D may be TRBD1 (6 bases). Germline-derived CDR1 and CDR2 are SEHNR and FQNEAQ (reference sequence). The CDR3 consists of 16 residues. Trimming took 3 bases from V and 5 from J, leaving 17 bases between them. The CDR3 DNA reads TGTGCCAGCAGCTTTTTTAGCCCCCCAGGGGACAATGAGCAGTTCTTC. This sequence encodes CASSFFSPPGDNEQFF.

There are a few counts of this clonotype. The chain recombines TRBV20-1 with TRBJ1-1; TRBD1 aligns across 8 bases. V gave up 5 bases and J gave up 4 bases; unmatched junction bases: 9. Germline CDR1 and CDR2: DFQATT and SNEGSKA (reference sequence). The CDR3 spans 14 residues. CDR3 loop: CSARPDRDGTEAFF. The CDR3 DNA reads TGCAGTGCTCGCCCGGACAGGGACGGCACTGAAGCTTTCTTT.

This clonotype has only a few counts. The rearrangement links TRBV7-8 to TRBJ1-5, with D perhaps TRBD1 (5 bases). The CDR3 has 17 residues. V was trimmed by 4 bases and J by 2 bases, leaving 18 bases between them. Germline CDR1 SGHVS, CDR2 FQNEAQ. CDR3 sequence reads: CASSSGPNGLGNQPQHF. The CDR3 DNA follows: TGTGCCAGCAGCTCGGGACCGAACGGTTTGGGCAATCAGCCCCAGCATTTT.

J is TRBJ2-3 and V is TRBV13, with D perhaps matching TRBD2 (6 bases). V lost 5 bases to trimming and J lost 3 bases, with 15 bases between them. The CDR3 totals 15 residues. The V gene's germline CDR1 is PRHDT and CDR2 FYEKMQ (reference sequence). The CDR3 region is CASSLRRRATDTQYF. In nucleotides, the CDR3 is TGTGCCAGCAGCCTCCGGCGGAGGGCGACAGATACGCAGTATTTT.

This clonotype was detected many times. The chain recombines TRBV7-8 with TRBJ2-3; TRBD1 might be the D (6 bases). The CDR3 covers 17 residues. Germline assignment: CDR1 SGHVS and CDR2 FQNEAQ. V was clipped by 4 bases and J by 2 bases, with 19 bases between them. CDR3 sequence reads: CASSSSYDDRTTDTQYF. The CDR3 bases are TGTGCCAGCAGCTCCTCCTACGACGACAGGACCACAGATACGCAGTATTTT.

This clonotype was detected only a few times. The chain is built from TRBV4-1 and TRBJ2-7; D is perhaps TRBD2 (5 bases). Trimming cost V 1 base and J 2 bases, with 12 bases left between them. The CDR3 is 15 residues long. Germline CDR1 and CDR2: MGHRA and YSYEKL. CDR3 residues: CASSQGVVATYEQYF. The CDR3 DNA follows: TGCGCCAGCAGCCAAGGAGTGGTAGCGACCTACGAGCAGTACTTC.

Points on this clonotype: A read error may produce the germline difference seen at one junction end. Written as DNA, the CDR3 is TGTGCAAGCAGTTACCCCGGAGGGGGCCTCGGGGATACGCAGTATTTT. As protein: CASSYPGGGLGDTQYF. The rearrangement joins TRBV6-2 or TRBV6-3 to TRBJ2-3, with D tentatively TRBD1 (7 bases). CDR3 length equals 16 residues. Germline V gives CDR1 MNHEY, CDR2 SVGEGT.

This clonotype was observed a few times. V and J are TRBV7-2 and TRBJ2-1; 15 nucleotides match TRBD2. The germline CDR1 and CDR2 sequences are SGHTA and FQGNSA. This CDR3 spans 17 amino acids. V dropped 2 bases and J dropped 8; count of bases not matched to a gene: 7. The CDR3 sequence: CASSLIWTSGGGDEQFF. The CDR3 region has the DNA TGTGCCAGCAGCTTAATTTGGACTAGCGGGGGGGGGGATGAGCAGTTCTTC.

This chain links TRBV7-8 with TRBJ2-3; D is unresolved. Germline V gene lookup returns CDR1 SGHVS and CDR2 FQNEAQ. Trimming left V 5 bases short and J 2 bases short, with 8 bases between. This CDR3 has 13 residues. CDR3 bases: TGTGCCAGCAGCACACTTTACACAGATACGCAGTATTTT. Amino acids: CASSTLYTDTQYF.

The chain uses TRBV7-4 and TRBJ1-1; D unresolved. Trimming left V 5 bases short and J 3 bases short, with 7 bases between. The germline gives CDR1 SGHVT, CDR2 SQSDAQ. The CDR3 covers 12 residues. The CDR3 loop reads CASSQLDTEAFF. The CDR3 nucleotides read TGTGCCAGCAGCCAATTAGACACTGAAGCTTTCTTT.

The genes are TRBV7-2 and TRBJ2-1; 9 bases are shared with TRBD2. Trimming took 4 bases from V and 7 from J; bases not matched to a gene: 11. This CDR3 region has 16 residues. Germline V CDR1 and CDR2: SGHTA, FQGNSA. The CDR3 here is CASSSELAGGRNEQFF. The CDR3 DNA sequence: TGTGCCAGCAGCTCAGAATTGGCGGGGGGGAGGAATGAGCAGTTCTTC.

J is TRBJ2-7 and V is TRBV27; D gene uncertain. The CDR3 is made up of 12 amino acids. Germline CDR1 is MNHEY and CDR2 is SMNVEV (reference sequence). V lost 6 bases to trimming and J lost 6 bases, with 12 bases between them. As DNA, the CDR3 is TGTGCCAGCAGGCGAGGCAGATCCGAGCAGTACTTC. It codes for CASRRGRSEQYF.

The rearrangement uses TRBV25-1 and TRBJ2-7; 9 bases line up with TRBD2. The germline gives CDR1 MGHDK, CDR2 SYGVNS. The junction had 11 bases not matched to a gene; V was cut back by 1 base and J by 1 base. The CDR3 is made up of 18 amino acids. The CDR3 bases are TGTGCCAGCAGTGAATCAGTTAGCGGGGGCCTTCGTTCCTACGAGCAGTACTTC. Its protein product is CASSESVSGGLRSYEQYF.

The chain links TRBV6-2 or TRBV6-3 to TRBJ1-5; D possibly corresponds to TRBD1 (6 bases). This CDR3 comprises 14 residues. V was shortened by 5 bases and J by 7 bases, with 15 bases between the two germline ends. Looked up from germline, CDR1 is MNHEY and CDR2 is SVGEGT. The CDR3 is CASSRTGSQQPQHF. CDR3 in DNA: TGTGCCAGCAGTCGTACAGGGAGTCAACAGCCCCAGCATTTT.